These 25 T cell receptor beta chains were all obtained from the same sample, sequenced in a study of spatial heterogeneity in lung cancer. Time point given: sample taken at primary tumor resection. Whole RNA obtained from tumor, nontumor lung or frozen PBMC underwent sequencing without sorting. One entry per CDR3 protein results from TCRdb running MiXCR on the 5' RACE reads. The sample lists roughly 11,000 distinct CDR3 sequences; around 3.7% were seen once. Material: normal lung tissue next to the tumor, obtained at surgery. All receptors derive from a male donor with early-stage non-small cell lung cancer.

This clonotype qualifies as medium-sized. The chain combines TRBV4-2 with TRBJ1-1; 12 bases line up with TRBD1. The CDR3 has 16 amino acids. Germline values: CDR1 LGHNA, CDR2 YNFKEQ. V gave up 0 bases and J gave up 6 bases; unmatched junction bases: 5. The CDR3 protein is CASSQDEGQGAAEAFF. The CDR3 nucleotides read TGTGCCAGCAGCCAAGATGAGGGACAGGGGGCAGCTGAAGCTTTCTTT.

At least ten counts were recorded for this clonotype. The chain joins TRBV28 to TRBJ1-6; no clear D. The CDR3 sequence is 14 residues long. Trimming left V 6 bases short and J 5 bases short, with 11 bases between. Germline lookup yields CDR1 MDHEN and CDR2 SYDVKM. CDR3 sequence reads: CASSLGMNNSPLHF. CDR3 nucleotide sequence: TGTGCCAGCAGCCTGGGGATGAATAATTCACCCCTCCACTTT.

This clonotype was seen only a few times. The CDR3 here is CASSLLGNEQFF. Written as DNA, the CDR3 is TGTGCCAGCTCACTTCTAGGGAATGAGCAGTTCTTC. J is TRBJ2-1 and V is TRBV18; D uncertain. Germline loops: CDR1 KGHSH, CDR2 LQKENI. Trimming left V 4 bases short and J 7 bases short, with 8 bases between. CDR3 length equals 12 residues.

This clonotype was detected only a few times. The chain employs TRBV5-1 and TRBJ2-7, with D perhaps matching TRBD1 (6 bases). CDR1 is SGHRS, CDR2 YFSETQ, per germline. V lost 5 bases, J lost 0 bases, and 15 bases lay in between. This CDR3 comprises 15 residues. CDR3 loop: CASRSSGTSSYEQYF. CDR3 DNA: TGCGCCAGCAGAAGCTCCGGGACAAGCTCCTACGAGCAGTACTTC.

This clonotype was picked up many times. This chain joins TRBV28 and TRBJ1-1; D is uncertain. V lost 3 bases and J lost 4, with 6 bases in between. Germline V gives CDR1 MDHEN, CDR2 SYDVKM. The CDR3 has 12 amino acids. CDR3 sequence reads: CASSLDPTEAFF. For the CDR3, the DNA is TGTGCCAGCAGTTTGGACCCCACTGAAGCTTTCTTT.

This clonotype has at least ten counts. V usage is TRBV4-3 and J usage is TRBJ2-1; perhaps D is TRBD1 or TRBD2 (5 bases each). Between the trimmed V and J ends, which lost 2 bases and 4 bases, there was a span of 18 bases. Germline CDR1 reads LGHNA; CDR2 reads YSLEER. The CDR3 consists of 17 residues. The CDR3 reads CASSQNPGTSEYNEQFF. Written as DNA, the CDR3 is TGCGCCAGCAGCCAAAATCCCGGGACCTCCGAATACAATGAGCAGTTCTTC.

This clonotype is deemed medium-sized. The V and J genes are TRBV11-2 and TRBJ2-5; the D is unclear. Trimming removed 4 bases at V and 0 bases at J, with 3 bases between. Germline V gives CDR1 SGHAT, CDR2 FQNNGV. This CDR3 is built from 12 residues. The CDR3 DNA reads TGTGCCAGCAGCTCCTACCAAGAGACCCAGTACTTC. Translating gives CASSSYQETQYF.

This clonotype was picked up many times. V gene TRBV27 combines with J gene TRBJ2-6; D remains unclear. With 2 bases removed from V and 0 bases from J, the gap between germline ends came to 5 bases. The CDR3 totals 15 residues. Germline values: CDR1 MNHEY, CDR2 SMNVEV (reference sequence). The CDR3 here is CASSLDISGANVLTF. The CDR3, as DNA: TGTGCCAGCAGTTTAGATATCTCTGGGGCCAACGTCCTGACTTTC.

This clonotype was seen at least ten times. This chain connects TRBV29-1 to TRBJ2-3, with D possibly being TRBD2 (6 bases). Germline loops: CDR1 SQVTM, CDR2 ANQGSEA. V lost 8 bases and J 2 bases, leaving 14 bases between the germline ends. The CDR3 runs 13 residues. In DNA, the CDR3 is TGCAGCCTTGTACCGGGGGTCACAGATACGCAGTATTTT. Translated: CSLVPGVTDTQYF.

The table lists this clonotype with many counts. J is TRBJ2-7 and V is TRBV28; 7 bases are shared with TRBD1. V lost 6 bases to trimming and J lost 4 bases; unmatched junction nucleotides: 15. The V gene's germline CDR1 is MDHEN and CDR2 SYDVKM. The CDR3 is 16 amino acids. The CDR3 nucleotides read TGTGCCAGCAGGCTATACGGGGACAGTTCCGGATACGAGCAGTACTTC. Translated, it gives CASRLYGDSSGYEQYF. The complete variable domain, with remaining parts taken from reference TRBV28 and TRBJ2-7, reads DVKVTQSSRYLVKRTGEKVFLECVQDMDHENMFWYRQDPGLGLRLIYFSYDVKMKEKGDIPEGYSVSREKKERFSLILESASTNQTSMYLCASRLYGDSSGYEQYFGPGTRLTVT.

The sample holds many counts of this clonotype. The chain combines TRBV7-2 with TRBJ2-3, with unresolved D. Germline values: CDR1 SGHTA, CDR2 FQGNSA. CDR3 length: 15 residues. The V and J ends lost 4 bases and 4 bases respectively, with 15 bases between them. The CDR3 protein is CASSSYSSEADTQYF. The CDR3 DNA follows: TGTGCCAGCAGCTCCTACTCCTCTGAGGCAGATACGCAGTATTTT.

This clonotype was counted ten times or more. At one of its ends the junction is not consistent with the germline gene, which may arise from a read error. CDR3 bases: TGTGCCAGCAGTTTCCGACAGGGGAGTCTGGATTGTTTT. Its translation: CASSFRQGSLDCF. V gene TRBV12-3 or TRBV12-4 combines with J gene TRBJ1-3; TRBD1 agrees at 8 bases. This CDR3 spans 13 amino acids.

Many counts were recorded for this clonotype. The rearrangement links TRBV28 to TRBJ2-7; the D is unclear. The CDR3 is made up of 12 amino acids. With 4 bases removed from V and 2 bases from J, the gap between germline ends came to 6 bases. The germline CDR1 and CDR2 sequences are MDHEN and SYDVKM. This chain's CDR3 is CASSSLPYEQYF. The CDR3 DNA reads as TGTGCCAGCAGTTCACTCCCCTACGAGCAGTACTTC.

This clonotype is medium-sized within its sample. This chain links TRBV12-3 or TRBV12-4 with TRBJ2-1; D gene ambiguous. Between the trimmed V and J ends, which lost 1 base and 6 bases, there was a span of 7 bases. The CDR3 runs to 13 residues. The CDR3 DNA reads as TGTGCCAGCAGTTTAGGTCAGAGCAATGAGCAGTTCTTC. This codes for CASSLGQSNEQFF.

This clonotype was detected many times. V gene TRBV2 combines with J gene TRBJ2-7; either TRBD1 or TRBD2 may fit D (5 bases each). Trimming took off 3 bases at V and 3 bases at J, with 12 bases between the two ends. Germline V gene data show CDR1 as SNHLY and CDR2 as FYNNEI. The CDR3 runs to 14 residues. The CDR3 DNA reads TGTGCCAGCAGTGAGGCGAGGGGCGACTACGAGCAGTACTTC. This translates into CASSEARGDYEQYF.

This clonotype has ten or more counts. V and J are TRBV20-1 and TRBJ2-6, with D perhaps TRBD2 (5 bases). Trimming took off 0 bases at V and 4 bases at J, with 13 bases between the two ends. There are 16 residues in the CDR3. The germline V gene has CDR1 DFQATT and CDR2 SNEGSKA (reference sequence). The CDR3 loop reads CSARDLEEAGANVLTF. In DNA, the CDR3 is TGCAGTGCTAGAGATTTAGAGGAGGCGGGGGCCAACGTCCTGACTTTC.

This clonotype was found many times. The chain joins TRBV9 to TRBJ2-5; the D gene is possibly TRBD1 (6 bases). The germline V gene encodes CDR1 SGDLS and CDR2 YYNGEE. V was trimmed by 3 bases and J by 5 bases, leaving 11 bases between them. The length of the CDR3 is 13 residues. CDR3 sequence (DNA): TGTGCCAGCAGCGCGGAGCAGGGGGAGACCCAGTACTTC. Protein sequence: CASSAEQGETQYF.

This clonotype has at least ten counts. The chain is built from TRBV28 and TRBJ2-7; the match to TRBD1 covers 9 bases. The germline V gene has CDR1 MDHEN and CDR2 SYDVKM. V was clipped by 6 bases and J by 5 bases; unmatched bases: 11. The CDR3 extends over 15 amino acids. The CDR3 DNA is TGTGCCAGCAGCCCCACCGGGACAGGGTCCCACGAGCAGTACTTC. It codes for CASSPTGTGSHEQYF.

This clonotype was counted ten times or more. V usage is TRBV11-2 and J usage is TRBJ2-2; 8 positions agree with TRBD2. From germline, CDR1 is SGHAT and CDR2 FQNNGV. Germline trimming cut 6 bases from V and 4 bases from J; bases unmatched to any gene: 10. The CDR3 covers 16 residues. CDR3 bases: TGTGCCAGCAGTCGAGAGCGGGAGCATCCCACCGGGGAGCTGTTTTTT. Its translation is CASSREREHPTGELFF. The full variable domain, completed using reference TRBV11-2 and TRBJ2-2, is EAGVAQSPRYKIIEKRQSVAFWCNPISGHATLYWYQQILGQGPKLLIQFQNNGVVDDSQLPKDRFSAERLKGVDSTLKIQPAKLEDSAVYLCASSREREHPTGELFFGEGSRLTVL.

Ten or more counts support this clonotype. The chain has TRBV4-1 and TRBJ2-2, with D possibly matching TRBD1 (5 bases). Germline lookup yields CDR1 MGHRA and CDR2 YSYEKL. V was pared by 0 bases and J by 3 bases, with 11 bases between. This CDR3 is 16 amino acids long. CDR3 DNA: TGCGCCAGCAGCCAAGATCGCCAGGGCGACACCGGGGAGCTGTTTTTT. It yields the protein CASSQDRQGDTGELFF.

This clonotype was observed at least ten times. In DNA form, the CDR3 reads TGTGCCAGCAGCCATACGGGACAGGGAAGATCACCCCTCCACTTT. Translated: CASSHTGQGRSPLHF. The chain carries TRBV3-1 and TRBJ1-6, with 9 positions matching TRBD1. The CDR3 spans 15 residues. Germline V gene lookup returns CDR1 LGHDT and CDR2 YNNKEL (reference sequence). The junction had 7 bases not matched to a gene; V was cut back by 3 bases and J by 10 bases. Looking up the rest from reference TRBV3-1 and TRBJ1-6 gives the full variable domain: DTAVSQTPKYLVTQMGNDKSIKCEQNLGHDTMYWYKQDSKKFLKIMFSYNNKELIINETVPNRFSPKSPDKAHLNLHINSLELGDSAVYFCASSHTGQGRSPLHFGNGTRLTVT.

By share, this clonotype counts as medium-sized. V usage is TRBV29-1 and J usage is TRBJ1-1; D is undetermined. Germline V lookup: CDR1 SQVTM, CDR2 ANQGSEA. V was shortened by 4 bases and J by 1 base, with 10 bases between the two germline ends. The CDR3 sequence is 13 residues long. CDR3 region: CSVVHSSNTEAFF. The CDR3 DNA is TGCAGCGTTGTTCACTCTTCGAACACTGAAGCTTTCTTT. Using reference TRBV29-1 and TRBJ1-1 for the parts outside the CDR3, the full variable domain is SAVISQKPSRDICQRGTSLTIQCQVDSQVTMMFWYRQQPGQSLTLIATANQGSEATYESGFVIDKFPISRPNLTFSTLTVSNMSPEDSSIYLCSVVHSSNTEAFFGQGTRLTVV.

There are many counts of this clonotype. The chain is built from TRBV12-3 or TRBV12-4 and TRBJ1-6, with 8 bases matching TRBD1. The CDR3 contains 14 residues. V lost 6 bases, J lost 10 bases, and 8 bases stayed unmatched. The CDR3 DNA follows: TGTGCCAGCAGCCGGGACAGGTTAAGATCACCCCTCCACTTT. It is translated as CASSRDRLRSPLHF.

By share of the sample, this clonotype is medium-sized. The chain recombines TRBV29-1 with TRBJ2-3; perhaps TRBD2 as D (6 bases). CDR3 length: 15 residues. V was cut by 2 bases and J by 4 bases, with 16 bases left in between. The germline CDR1 and CDR2 sequences are SQVTM and ANQGSEA. In DNA form, the CDR3 reads TGCAGCGTTGAACCCGGCGGAGGCGGGGCAGATACGCAGTATTTT. It codes for CSVEPGGGGADTQYF.

In its sample, this clonotype was seen many times. This chain joins TRBV6-5 and TRBJ2-4, with a weak D call TRBD2 (5 bases). CDR1 is MNHEY, CDR2 SVGAGI, per germline. V was cut by 5 bases and J by 9 bases, with 17 bases left in between. The length of the CDR3 is 14 residues. The CDR3: CASSQTAEEGIQYF. The CDR3, as DNA: TGTGCCAGCAGTCAGACGGCAGAAGAGGGCATTCAGTACTTC.